One sample yielded the 7 T cell receptor beta chains listed below, sequenced in a study of control samples from healthy donors and cancer patients. Some clones are missing from TCRdb's copy, which holds only in-frame ones; the method was immunoSEQ multiplex PCR. This table holds around 110,000 clones, about 88% found once. The sample was blood. These receptors were obtained from a woman aged 70 to 79 in good health.

The chain carries TRBV24-1 and TRBJ1-5; D gene uncertain. Deletions cut 5 bases from V and 4 bases from J, with 8 bases between. This CDR3 contains 13 residues. Germline V CDR1 and CDR2: KGHDR, SFDVKD. For the CDR3, the DNA is TGTGCCACCAGTGGGGCGGGAAATCAGCCCCAGCATTTT. Amino acids: CATSGAGNQPQHF.

V and J are TRBV7-9 and TRBJ2-7; possible D gene TRBD1, 6 bases. Trimming removed 5 bases from V and 2 bases from J, with 16 bases in between. Germline CDR1 is SEHNR and CDR2 is FQNEAQ (reference sequence). The CDR3 is made up of 15 amino acids. The CDR3 loop is CASSRRRTAAYEQYF. Written as DNA, the CDR3 is TGTGCCAGCAGCCGGCGCCGGACAGCAGCCTACGAGCAGTACTTC.

The rearrangement uses TRBV12-3 or TRBV12-4 and TRBJ2-1; D is uncertain. Trimming cost V 3 bases and J 10 bases, with 13 bases left between them. The CDR3 totals 13 residues. The CDR3 nucleotides are TGTGCCAGCAGTTTGTACGGCGTTGTGGAGCAGTTCTTC. It translates to CASSLYGVVEQFF.

This chain connects TRBV7-9 to TRBJ1-6; D ambiguous. Germline values: CDR1 SEHNR, CDR2 FQNEAQ (reference sequence). The V and J ends lost 7 bases and 10 bases respectively, with 11 bases between them. The CDR3 extends over 12 amino acids. This CDR3 reads CASTVSLSPLHF. The CDR3 bases are TGTGCCAGCACCGTGTCTTTGTCACCCCTCCACTTT.

The genes are TRBV18 and TRBJ1-2; TRBD1 is a possible D gene (5 bases). This CDR3 has 15 residues. Deletions cut 3 bases from V and 3 bases from J, with 14 bases between. CDR1 is KGHSH and CDR2 is LQKENI in the germline V gene. CDR3 nucleotides: TGTGCCAGCTCACCGCCTGACAGAGAATACTATGGCTACACCTTC. Amino acid sequence: CASSPPDREYYGYTF.

The sample holds one count of this clone. The chain carries TRBV13 and TRBJ2-5, with 8 nucleotides matching TRBD1. Trimming removed 5 bases from V and 4 bases from J; junction bases left unmatched: 12. Germline lookup yields CDR1 PRHDT and CDR2 FYEKMQ (reference sequence). This CDR3 comprises 16 residues. The CDR3 region is CASSVKFRGRAETQYF. Written as DNA, the CDR3 is TGTGCCAGCAGCGTAAAATTCAGGGGGCGGGCAGAGACCCAGTACTTC.

The chain is built from TRBV19 and TRBJ1-6; D is possibly TRBD1 (6 bases). The CDR3 spans 14 residues. V lost 4 bases and J lost 10, with 14 bases in between. In germline, CDR1 is LNHDA, CDR2 SQIVND (reference sequence). CDR3: CASSRGRGISPLHF. CDR3 bases: TGTGCCAGTAGTAGGGGCAGGGGCATCTCACCCCTCCACTTT.